The text below deals with one T cell receptor (beta chain). Its specificity is not known. Data came from immunoSEQ multiplex PCR; TCRdb stores just in-frame clones and leaves some out. The sample holds approximately 74,000 clones; 85% are singletons and the top ten take 0.5% to 0.55%. Germline V gene data show CDR1 as SGHDT and CDR2 as YYEEEE. The CDR3 contains 14 residues. The V gene end was trimmed by 4 bases and the J gene end by 5 bases; junction bases not matched to a gene: 5. The data stem from a study of OX40 agonist ivuxolimab in advanced cancers. Study-wide background: Ivuxolimab, an agonistic anti-OX40 (CD134) antibody, was given to patients. General observations from the study: Partial responders at 0.1-3.0 mg/kg had among the lowest clonal expansion. Several nonresponders also turned out to have low normalized T-cell clonal expansion. The mean number of expanded clones was higher in CD8+ T cells than in CD4+.

The J gene is TRBJ1-2, the V gene TRBV5-6; 10 bases fit TRBD1. The input for sequencing was CD4+ or CD8+ T cells sorted from blood, taken in a trial of the OX40 agonist ivuxolimab. This TCR was sampled from an adult with an advanced solid tumor such as melanoma, head and neck, liver or kidney cancer. CDR3 nucleotide sequence: TGTGCCAGCAGCCCGCCGGACAGGGGGTATGGCTACACCTTC. As protein: CASSPPDRGYGYTF.